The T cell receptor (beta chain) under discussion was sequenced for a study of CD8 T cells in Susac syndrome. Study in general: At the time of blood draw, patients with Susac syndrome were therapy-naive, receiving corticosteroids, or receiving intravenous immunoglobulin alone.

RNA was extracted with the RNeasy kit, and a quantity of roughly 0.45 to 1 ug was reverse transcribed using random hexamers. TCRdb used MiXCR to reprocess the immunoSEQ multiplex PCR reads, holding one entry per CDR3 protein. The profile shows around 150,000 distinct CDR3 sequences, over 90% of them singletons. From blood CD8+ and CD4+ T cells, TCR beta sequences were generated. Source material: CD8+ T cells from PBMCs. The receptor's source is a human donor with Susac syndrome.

The DNA of the CDR3 is TGTGCCAGCAGCACCAGCGGGAATTCGGCAGATACGCAGTATTTT. Translation gives CASSTSGNSADTQYF. The rearrangement joins TRBV13 to TRBJ2-3, with 7 bases matching TRBD2. The CDR3 sequence is 15 residues long. The V gene end was trimmed by 5 bases and the J gene end by 4 bases; junction bases not matched to a gene: 9. In germline, CDR1 is PRHDT, CDR2 FYEKMQ (reference sequence). Variable domain in full (rest from reference TRBV13 and TRBJ2-3): AAGVIQSPRHLIKEKRETATLKCYPIPRHDTVYWYQQGPGQDPQFLISFYEKMQSDKGSIPDRFSAQQFSDYHSELNMSSLELGDSALYFCASSTSGNSADTQYFGPGTRLTVL.